This T cell receptor beta chain was observed in a study of blood T cell repertoires in COVID-19. Study as a whole: Collection of acute and convalescent COVID-19 samples took place in the United States, Italy and Spain. From T cells, B-cell-depleted T cells, or PBMCs came the material, which was cDNA or gDNA.

Looked up from germline, CDR1 is MDHEN and CDR2 is SYDVKM. V dropped 9 bases and J dropped 5 bases, with 16 bases sitting between them. The CDR3 extends over 13 amino acids. This clone was recorded only once. Sequencing was performed with immunoSEQ multiplex PCR; in TCRdb, only in-frame clones are kept and a portion is missing. The sample has about 300,000 clones, 90% seen once; the top ten hold around 1.1%. The study drew participants aged about 18 to 90 years from roughly 25 US areas. Membership in each cohort depended on participant-reported clinical history. The rearrangement joins TRBV28 to TRBJ1-2, with D perhaps matching TRBD1 (5 bases). This TCR came from a woman in her twenties or thirties who had recovered from COVID-19. Sequencing input: PBMCs or T cells enriched from blood (not recorded which). The CDR3 reads CASRSGAGYGYTF. In DNA form, the CDR3 reads TGTGCCAGTAGGAGTGGGGCAGGGTATGGCTACACCTTC.